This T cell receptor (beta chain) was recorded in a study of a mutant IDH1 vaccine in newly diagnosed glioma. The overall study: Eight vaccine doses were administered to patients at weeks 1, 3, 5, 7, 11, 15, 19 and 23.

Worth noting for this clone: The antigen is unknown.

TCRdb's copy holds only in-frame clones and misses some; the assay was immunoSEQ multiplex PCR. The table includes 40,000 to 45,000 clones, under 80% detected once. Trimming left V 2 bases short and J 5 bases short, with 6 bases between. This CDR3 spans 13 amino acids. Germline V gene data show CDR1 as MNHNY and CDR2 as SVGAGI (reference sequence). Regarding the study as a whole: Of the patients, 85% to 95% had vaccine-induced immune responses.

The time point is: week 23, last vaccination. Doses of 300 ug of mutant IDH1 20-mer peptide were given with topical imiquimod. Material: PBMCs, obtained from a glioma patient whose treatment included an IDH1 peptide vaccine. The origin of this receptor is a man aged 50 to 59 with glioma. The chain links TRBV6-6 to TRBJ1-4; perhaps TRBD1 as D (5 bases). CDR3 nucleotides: TGTGCCAGCAGTTACCGACAGAATGAAAAACTGTTTTTT. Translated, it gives CASSYRQNEKLFF.